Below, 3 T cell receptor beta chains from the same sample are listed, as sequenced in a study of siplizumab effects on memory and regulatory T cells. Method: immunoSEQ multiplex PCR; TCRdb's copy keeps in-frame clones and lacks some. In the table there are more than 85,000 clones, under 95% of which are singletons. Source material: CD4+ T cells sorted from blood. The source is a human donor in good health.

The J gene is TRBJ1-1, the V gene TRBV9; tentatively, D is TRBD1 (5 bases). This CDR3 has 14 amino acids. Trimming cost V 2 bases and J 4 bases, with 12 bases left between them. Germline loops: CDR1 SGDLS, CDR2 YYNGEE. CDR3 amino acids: CASSVGTDLTEAFF. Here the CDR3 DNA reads TGTGCCAGCAGCGTCGGGACTGACCTCACTGAAGCTTTCTTT.

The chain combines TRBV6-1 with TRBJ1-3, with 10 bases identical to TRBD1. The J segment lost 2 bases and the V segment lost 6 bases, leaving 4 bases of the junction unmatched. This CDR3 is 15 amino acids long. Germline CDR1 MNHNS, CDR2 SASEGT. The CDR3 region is CASSQDRGAGNTIYF. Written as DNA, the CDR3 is TGTGCCAGCAGCCAGGACAGGGGGGCTGGAAACACCATATATTTT.

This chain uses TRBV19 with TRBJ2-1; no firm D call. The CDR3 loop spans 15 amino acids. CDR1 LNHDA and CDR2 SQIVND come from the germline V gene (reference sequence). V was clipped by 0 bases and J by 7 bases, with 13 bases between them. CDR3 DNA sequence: TGTGCCAGTAGTATAGAAGGCCTCCCTGGGAATGAGCAGTTCTTC. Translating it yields CASSIEGLPGNEQFF.